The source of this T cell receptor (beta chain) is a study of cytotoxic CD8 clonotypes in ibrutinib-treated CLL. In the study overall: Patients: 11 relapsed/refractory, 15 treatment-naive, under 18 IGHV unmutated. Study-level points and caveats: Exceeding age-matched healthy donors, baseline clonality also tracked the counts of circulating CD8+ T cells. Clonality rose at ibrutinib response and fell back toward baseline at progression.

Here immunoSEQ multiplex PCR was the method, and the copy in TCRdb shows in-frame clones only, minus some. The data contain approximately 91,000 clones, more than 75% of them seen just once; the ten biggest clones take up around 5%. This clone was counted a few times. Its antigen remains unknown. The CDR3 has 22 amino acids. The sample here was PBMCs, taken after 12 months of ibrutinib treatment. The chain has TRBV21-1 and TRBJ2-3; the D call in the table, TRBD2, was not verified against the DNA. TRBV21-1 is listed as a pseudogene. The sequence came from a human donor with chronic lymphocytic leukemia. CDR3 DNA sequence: TGTGCCAGCAGCAAACTGGTTGTGGTAGAGACTAGCGGGGGGGCTAGCACAGATACGCAGTATTTT. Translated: CASSKLVVVETSGGASTDTQYF.